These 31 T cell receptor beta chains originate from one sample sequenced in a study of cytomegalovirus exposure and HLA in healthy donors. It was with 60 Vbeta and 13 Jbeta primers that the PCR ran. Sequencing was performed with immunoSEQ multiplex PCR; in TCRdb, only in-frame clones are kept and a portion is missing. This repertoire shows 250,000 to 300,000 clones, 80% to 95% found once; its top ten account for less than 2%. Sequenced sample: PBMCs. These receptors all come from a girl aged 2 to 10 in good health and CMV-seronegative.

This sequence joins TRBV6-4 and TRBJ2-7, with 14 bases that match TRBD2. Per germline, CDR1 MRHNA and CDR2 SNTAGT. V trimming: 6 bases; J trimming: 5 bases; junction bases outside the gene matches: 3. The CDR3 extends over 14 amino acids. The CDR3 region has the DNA TGTGCCAGCAGGGGGACTAGCGGGGGTGACGAGCAGTACTTC. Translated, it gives CASRGTSGGDEQYF.

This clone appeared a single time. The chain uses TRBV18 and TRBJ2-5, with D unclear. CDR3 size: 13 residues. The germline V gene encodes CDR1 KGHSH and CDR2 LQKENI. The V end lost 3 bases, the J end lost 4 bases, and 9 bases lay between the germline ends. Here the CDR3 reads CASSPPVLETQYF. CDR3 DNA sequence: TGTGCCAGCTCACCCCCGGTTTTAGAGACCCAGTACTTC.

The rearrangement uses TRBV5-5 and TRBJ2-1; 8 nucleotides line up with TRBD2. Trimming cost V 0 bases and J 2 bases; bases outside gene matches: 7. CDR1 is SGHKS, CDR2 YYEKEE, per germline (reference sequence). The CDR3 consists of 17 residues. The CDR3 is CASSLGDAGGPYNEQFF. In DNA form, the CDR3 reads TGTGCCAGCAGCTTGGGGGACGCGGGAGGCCCCTACAATGAGCAGTTCTTC.

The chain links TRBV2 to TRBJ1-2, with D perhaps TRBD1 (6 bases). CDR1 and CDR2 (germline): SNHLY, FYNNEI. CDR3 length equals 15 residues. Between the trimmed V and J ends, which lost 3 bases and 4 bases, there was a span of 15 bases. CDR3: CASSDENRAFYGYTF. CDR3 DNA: TGTGCCAGCAGTGACGAAAACAGGGCGTTCTATGGCTACACCTTC.

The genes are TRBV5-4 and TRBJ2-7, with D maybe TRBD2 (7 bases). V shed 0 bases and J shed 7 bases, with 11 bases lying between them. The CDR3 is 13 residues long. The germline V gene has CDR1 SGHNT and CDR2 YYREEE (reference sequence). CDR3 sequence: CASSLGTAGEQYF. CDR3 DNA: TGTGCCAGCAGCTTGGGGACAGCGGGGGAGCAGTACTTC. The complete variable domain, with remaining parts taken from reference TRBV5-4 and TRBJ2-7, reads ETGVTQSPTHLIKTRGQQVTLRCSSQSGHNTVSWYQQALGQGPQFIFQYYREEENGRGNFPPRFSGLQFPNYSSELNVNALELDDSALYLCASSLGTAGEQYFGPGTRLTVT.

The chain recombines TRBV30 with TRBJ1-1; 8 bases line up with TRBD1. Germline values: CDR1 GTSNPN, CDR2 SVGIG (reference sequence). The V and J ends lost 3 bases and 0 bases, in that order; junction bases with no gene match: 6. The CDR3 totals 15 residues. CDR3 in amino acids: CAWRTGVIMNTEAFF. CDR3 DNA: TGTGCCTGGAGGACAGGGGTAATTATGAACACTGAAGCTTTCTTT.

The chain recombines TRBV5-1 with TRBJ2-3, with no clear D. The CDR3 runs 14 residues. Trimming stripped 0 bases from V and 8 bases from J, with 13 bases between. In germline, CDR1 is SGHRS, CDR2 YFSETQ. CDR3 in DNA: TGCGCCAGCAGCTTGGCCGGGTCTAAAGCTACGCAGTATTTT. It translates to CASSLAGSKATQYF.

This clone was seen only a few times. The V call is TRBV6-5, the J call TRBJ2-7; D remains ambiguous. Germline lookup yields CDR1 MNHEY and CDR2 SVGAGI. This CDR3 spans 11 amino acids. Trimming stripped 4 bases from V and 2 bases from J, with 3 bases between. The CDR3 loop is CASSSTYEQYF. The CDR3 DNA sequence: TGTGCCAGCAGTTCTACCTACGAGCAGTACTTC.

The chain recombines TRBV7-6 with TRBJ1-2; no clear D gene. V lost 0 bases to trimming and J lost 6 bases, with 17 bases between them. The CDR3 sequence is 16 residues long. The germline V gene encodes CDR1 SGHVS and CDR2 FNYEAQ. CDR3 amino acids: CASSLARFRRRDGYTF. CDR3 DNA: TGTGCCAGCAGCTTAGCGAGGTTCCGGCGCCGGGATGGCTACACCTTC.

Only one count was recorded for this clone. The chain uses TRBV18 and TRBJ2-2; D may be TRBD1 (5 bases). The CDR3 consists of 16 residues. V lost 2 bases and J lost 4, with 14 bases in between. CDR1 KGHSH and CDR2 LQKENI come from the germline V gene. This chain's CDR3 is CASSPTGLRGTGELFF. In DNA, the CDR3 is TGTGCCAGCTCACCAACAGGCCTCCGCGGCACCGGGGAGCTGTTTTTT. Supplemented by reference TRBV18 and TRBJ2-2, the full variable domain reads NAGVMQNPRHLVRRRGQEARLRCSPMKGHSHVYWYRQLPEEGLKFMVYLQKENIIDESGMPKERFSAEFPKEGPSILRIQQVVRGDSAAYFCASSPTGLRGTGELFFGEGSRLTVL.

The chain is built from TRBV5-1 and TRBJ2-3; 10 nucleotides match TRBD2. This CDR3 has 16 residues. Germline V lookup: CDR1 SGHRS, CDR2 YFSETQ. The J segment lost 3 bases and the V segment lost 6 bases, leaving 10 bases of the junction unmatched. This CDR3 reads CASTRGTSGETDTQYF. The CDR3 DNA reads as TGCGCCAGCACCCGGGGCACTAGCGGGGAAACAGATACGCAGTATTTT.

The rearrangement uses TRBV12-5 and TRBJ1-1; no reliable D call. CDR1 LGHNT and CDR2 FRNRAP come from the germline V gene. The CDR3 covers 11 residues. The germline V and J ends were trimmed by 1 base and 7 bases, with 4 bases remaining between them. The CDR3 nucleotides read TGTGCTAGTGGTTTGGCGAGTGAAGCTTTCTTT. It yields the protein CASGLASEAFF. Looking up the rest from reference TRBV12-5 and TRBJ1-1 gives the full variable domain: DARVTQTPRHKVTEMGQEVTMRCQPILGHNTVFWYRQTMMQGLELLAYFRNRAPLDDSGMPKDRFSAEMPDATLATLKIQPSEPRDSAVYFCASGLASEAFFGQGTRLTVV.

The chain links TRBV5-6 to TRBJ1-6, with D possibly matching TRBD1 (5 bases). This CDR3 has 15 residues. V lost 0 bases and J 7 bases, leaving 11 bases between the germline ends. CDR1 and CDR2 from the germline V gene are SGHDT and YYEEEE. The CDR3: CASSLEGAGNSPLHF. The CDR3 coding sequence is TGTGCCAGCAGCTTGGAAGGGGCGGGAAATTCACCCCTCCACTTT.

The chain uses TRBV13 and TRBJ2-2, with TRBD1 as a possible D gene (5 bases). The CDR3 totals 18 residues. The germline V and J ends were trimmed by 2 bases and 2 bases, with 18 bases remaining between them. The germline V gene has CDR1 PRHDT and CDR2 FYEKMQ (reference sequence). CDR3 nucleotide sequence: TGTGCCAGCAGCTTATTTGGTCGGGCAGGGCTTAACACCGGGGAGCTGTTTTTT. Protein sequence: CASSLFGRAGLNTGELFF. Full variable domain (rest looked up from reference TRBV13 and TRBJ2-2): AAGVIQSPRHLIKEKRETATLKCYPIPRHDTVYWYQQGPGQDPQFLISFYEKMQSDKGSIPDRFSAQQFSDYHSELNMSSLELGDSALYFCASSLFGRAGLNTGELFFGEGSRLTVL.

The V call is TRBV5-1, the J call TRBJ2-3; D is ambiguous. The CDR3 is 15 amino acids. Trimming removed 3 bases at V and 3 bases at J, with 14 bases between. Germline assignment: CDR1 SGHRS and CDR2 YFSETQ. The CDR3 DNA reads TGCGCCAGCAGCTCCCTAGGAGCGATTACAGATACGCAGTATTTT. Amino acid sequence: CASSSLGAITDTQYF.

This CDR3 is CASSNWGTGGNEQFF. The CDR3 DNA is TGTGCCAGCAGCAACTGGGGGACAGGGGGCAATGAGCAGTTCTTC. The V call is TRBV7-9, the J call TRBJ2-1; TRBD1 aligns across 11 bases. Germline V gene sequence: CDR1 SEHNR, CDR2 FQNEAQ (reference sequence). The CDR3 loop spans 15 amino acids. After removal of 5 bases from V and 6 bases from J, the junction contained 6 bases not matched to a gene.

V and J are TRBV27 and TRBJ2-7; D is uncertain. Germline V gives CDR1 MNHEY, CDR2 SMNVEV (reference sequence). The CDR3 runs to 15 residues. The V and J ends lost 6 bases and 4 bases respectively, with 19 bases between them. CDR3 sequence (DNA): TGTGCCAGCAGAAACACTGAATACTCCGGGTACGAGCAGTACTTC. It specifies CASRNTEYSGYEQYF.

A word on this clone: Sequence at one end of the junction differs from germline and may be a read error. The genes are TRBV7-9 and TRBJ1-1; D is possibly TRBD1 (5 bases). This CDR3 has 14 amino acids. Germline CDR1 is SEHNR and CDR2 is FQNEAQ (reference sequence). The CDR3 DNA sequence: TGTTCCAGCAGCTTAAAACAGGCCGACACTGAAGCTTTCTTT. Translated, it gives CSSSLKQADTEAFF.

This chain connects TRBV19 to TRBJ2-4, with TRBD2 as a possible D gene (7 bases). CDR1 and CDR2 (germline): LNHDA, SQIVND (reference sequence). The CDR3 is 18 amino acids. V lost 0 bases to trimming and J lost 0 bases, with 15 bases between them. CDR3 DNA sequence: TGTGCCAGTAGTATAGAGCTGGGGGGGCGTTCAGCCAAAAACATTCAGTACTTC. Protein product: CASSIELGGRSAKNIQYF.

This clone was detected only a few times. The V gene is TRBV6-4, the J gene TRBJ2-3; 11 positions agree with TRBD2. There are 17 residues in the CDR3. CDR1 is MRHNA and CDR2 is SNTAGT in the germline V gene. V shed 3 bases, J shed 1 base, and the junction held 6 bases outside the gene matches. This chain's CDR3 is CASSEIAGGPGTDTQYF. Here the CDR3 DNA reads TGTGCCAGCAGTGAAATAGCGGGGGGGCCGGGCACAGATACGCAGTATTTT.

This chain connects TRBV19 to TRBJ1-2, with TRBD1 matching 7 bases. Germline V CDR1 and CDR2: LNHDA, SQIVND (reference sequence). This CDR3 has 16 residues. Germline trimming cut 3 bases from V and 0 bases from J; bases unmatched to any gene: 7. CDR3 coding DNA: TGTGCCAGTAGTATTACCTGGGACAGCTCTAACTATGGCTACACCTTC. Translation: CASSITWDSSNYGYTF.

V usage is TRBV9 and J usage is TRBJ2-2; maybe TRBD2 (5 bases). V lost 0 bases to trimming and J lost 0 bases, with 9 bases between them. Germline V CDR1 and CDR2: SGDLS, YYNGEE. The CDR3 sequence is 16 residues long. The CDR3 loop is CASSVALLANTGELFF. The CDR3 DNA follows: TGTGCCAGCAGCGTAGCTCTACTAGCGAACACCGGGGAGCTGTTTTTT.

DNA of the CDR3: TGTGCCAGCAGTGAATGGACTAGCGGGACCTATCGTCCGCGCCCCCAGCAGTTCTTC. This codes for CASSEWTSGTYRPRPQQFF. The chain links TRBV6-1 to TRBJ2-1; TRBD2 matches at 12 bases. V shed 2 bases and J 11 bases; nucleotides not matched to a gene: 19. CDR1 and CDR2 from the germline V gene are MNHNS and SASEGT. This CDR3 is 19 amino acids long.

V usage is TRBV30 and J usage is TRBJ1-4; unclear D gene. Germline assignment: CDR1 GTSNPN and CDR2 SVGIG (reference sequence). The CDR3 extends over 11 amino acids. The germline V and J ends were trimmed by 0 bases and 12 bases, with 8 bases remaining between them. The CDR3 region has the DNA TGTGCCTGGAGTGTATCGGTCCAACTGTTTTTT. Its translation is CAWSVSVQLFF.

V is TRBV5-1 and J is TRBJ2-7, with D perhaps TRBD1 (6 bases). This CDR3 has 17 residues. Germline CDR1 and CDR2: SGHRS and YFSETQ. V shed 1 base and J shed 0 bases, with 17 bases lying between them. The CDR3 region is CASSLMGAVHNSYEQYF. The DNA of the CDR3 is TGCGCCAGCAGCTTGATGGGGGCCGTACATAACTCCTACGAGCAGTACTTC. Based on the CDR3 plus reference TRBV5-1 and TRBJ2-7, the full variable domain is KAGVTQTPRYLIKTRGQQVTLSCSPISGHRSVSWYQQTPGQGLQFLFEYFSETQRNKGNFPGRFSGRQFSNSRSEMNVSTLELGDSALYLCASSLMGAVHNSYEQYFGPGTRLTVT.

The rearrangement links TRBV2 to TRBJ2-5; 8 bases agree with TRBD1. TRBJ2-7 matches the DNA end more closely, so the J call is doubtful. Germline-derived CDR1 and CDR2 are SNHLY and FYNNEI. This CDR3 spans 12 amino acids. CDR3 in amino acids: CASSATGGEQYF. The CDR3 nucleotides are TGTGCCAGCAGCGCCACAGGGGGCGAGCAGTACTTC.

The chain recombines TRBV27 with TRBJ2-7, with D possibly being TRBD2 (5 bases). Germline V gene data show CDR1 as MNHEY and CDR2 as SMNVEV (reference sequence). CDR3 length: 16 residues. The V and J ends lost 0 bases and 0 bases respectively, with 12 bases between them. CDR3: CASSLSTLGSSYEQYF. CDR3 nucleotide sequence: TGTGCCAGCAGTTTATCGACCCTGGGGAGCTCCTACGAGCAGTACTTC.

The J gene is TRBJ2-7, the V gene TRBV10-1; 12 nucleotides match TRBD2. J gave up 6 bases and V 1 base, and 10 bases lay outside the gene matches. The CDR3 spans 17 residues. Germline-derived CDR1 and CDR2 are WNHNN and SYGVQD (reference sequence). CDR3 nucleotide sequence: TGCGCCAGCAGTGAGTATAGGACTAGCGGGACCCCTGGCGAGCAGTACTTC. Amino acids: CASSEYRTSGTPGEQYF.

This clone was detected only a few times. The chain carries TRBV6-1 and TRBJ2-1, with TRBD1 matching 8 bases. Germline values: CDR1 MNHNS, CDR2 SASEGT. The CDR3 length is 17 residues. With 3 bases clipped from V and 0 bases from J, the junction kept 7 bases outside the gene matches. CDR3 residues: CASSEDREPPSYNEQFF. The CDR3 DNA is TGTGCCAGCAGTGAGGACAGGGAACCTCCCTCCTACAATGAGCAGTTCTTC.

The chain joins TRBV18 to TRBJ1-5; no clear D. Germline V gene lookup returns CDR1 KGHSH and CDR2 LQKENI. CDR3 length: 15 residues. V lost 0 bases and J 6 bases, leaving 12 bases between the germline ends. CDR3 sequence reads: CASSPPEDLGQPQHF. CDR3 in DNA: TGTGCCAGCTCACCACCTGAGGATCTGGGTCAGCCCCAGCATTTT.

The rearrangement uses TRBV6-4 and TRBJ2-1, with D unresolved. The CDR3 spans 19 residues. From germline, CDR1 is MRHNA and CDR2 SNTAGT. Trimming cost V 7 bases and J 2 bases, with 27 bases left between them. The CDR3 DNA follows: TGTGCCAGCACTGAGTGGAGAGGTTCTGTCATAGATGCCTACAATGAGCAGTTCTTC. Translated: CASTEWRGSVIDAYNEQFF.